This T cell receptor (beta chain) was identified in a study of T cell responses to AZD1222 COVID-19 vaccine. In regard to this clone: Its antigen is currently unknown.

The CDR3 totals 12 residues. Trimming removed 7 bases from V and 6 bases from J; junction bases left unmatched: 9. Germline assignment: CDR1 SQVTM and CDR2 ANQGSEA. Study-wide findings and caveats: Sampled repertoires all dated from after the peak T cell response.

TCRdb keeps only in-frame clones here, not all; method: immunoSEQ multiplex PCR. Seen here are under 95,000 clones, around nine tenths observed once, and the top ten hold 6.9%. The chain combines TRBV29-1 with TRBJ2-7; 7 bases map to TRBD2. Sequences were derived from peripheral blood, sampled 28 days after the second AZD1222 dose. The clonotype was recovered from an adult who received the AZD1222 COVID-19 vaccine. DNA of the CDR3: TGCAGCGCCCGGACTGCGGGGGTCGAGCAGTACTTC. Protein: CSARTAGVEQYF.